This T cell receptor beta chain was sequenced in a study of shared clonotypes between healthy human individuals. The naive CD8 fraction comprised CD45RO-negative cells positively selected for CCR7 and excluded terminally differentiated effector memory CD45RA+ cells. Using immunoSEQ multiplex PCR, the repertoire was profiled, and TCRdb retains in-frame clones only, with some absent. The table records millions of clones, about 93% of them present only once. V lost 4 bases and J 1 base, leaving 13 bases between the germline ends. Germline V gene sequence: CDR1 SEHNR, CDR2 FQNEAQ (reference sequence). CDR3 length: 15 residues.

This TCR was recovered from a man in his late teens or twenties in good health. Some clones in this sample may be carry-over from other donors' samples. The sequenced material came from naive CD8+ T cells from PBMCs. This sequence joins TRBV7-9 and TRBJ1-2; D is perhaps TRBD1 (6 bases). The CDR3 DNA follows: TGTGCCAGCAGCTCACAGGGAGGGGGTAACTATGGCTACACCTTC. Translating it yields CASSSQGGGNYGYTF.